This T cell receptor (beta chain) was captured by sequencing in a study of a mutant IDH1 vaccine in newly diagnosed glioma. Whole-study context: Vaccine administration was initiated 4-6 weeks following radiotherapy alone, or with temozolomide cycles.

TCRdb keeps only in-frame clones here, not all; method: immunoSEQ multiplex PCR. Among over 20,000 clones listed, 79% were seen once. Noted time point: week 11, during vaccination. Doses consisted of 300 ug of mutant IDH1 20-mer peptide each, paired with topical imiquimod. As for this clone: Its matching antigen is unknown.

The CDR3 covers 17 residues. With 7 bases removed from V and 0 bases from J, the gap between germline ends came to 19 bases. Germline V gives CDR1 MNHEY, CDR2 SMNVEV (reference sequence). The material was PBMCs, obtained from a glioma patient whose treatment included an IDH1 peptide vaccine. The rearrangement uses TRBV27 and TRBJ2-1; D remains ambiguous. This receptor was identified in a man aged 35 to 55 with glioma. Here the CDR3 reads CASIRNGAGGSYNEQFF. For the CDR3, the DNA is TGTGCCAGCATCCGTAATGGCGCTGGCGGCTCCTACAATGAGCAGTTCTTC.